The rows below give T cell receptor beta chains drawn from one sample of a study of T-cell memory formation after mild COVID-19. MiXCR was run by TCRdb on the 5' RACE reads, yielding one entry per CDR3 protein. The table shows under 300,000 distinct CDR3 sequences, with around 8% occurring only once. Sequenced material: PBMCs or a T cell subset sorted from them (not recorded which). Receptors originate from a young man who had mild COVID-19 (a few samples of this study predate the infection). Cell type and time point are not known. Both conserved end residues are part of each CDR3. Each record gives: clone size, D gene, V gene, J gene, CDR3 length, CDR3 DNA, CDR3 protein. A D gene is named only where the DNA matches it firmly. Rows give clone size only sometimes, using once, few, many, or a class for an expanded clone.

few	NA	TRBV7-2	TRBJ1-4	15	TGTGCCAGCAGTAGGTCACAGGCAACTAATGAAAAACTGTTTTTT	CASSRSQATNEKLFF
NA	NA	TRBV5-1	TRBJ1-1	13	TGCGCCAGAAGCCCCAGGGTTGAGGGTGAAGCTTTCTTT	CARSPRVEGEAFF
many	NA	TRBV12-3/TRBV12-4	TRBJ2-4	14	TGTGCCAGCAGTTTGGACGTCACGGGAAACATTCAGTACTTC	CASSLDVTGNIQYF
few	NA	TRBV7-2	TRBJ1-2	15	TGTGCCAGCAGAGATAGGGGTACAGCTAGCTATGGCTACACCTTC	CASRDRGTASYGYTF
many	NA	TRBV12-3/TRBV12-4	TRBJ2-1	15	TGTGCCAGCAGGCTGGGGTCTAGCTCCTACAATGAGCAGTTCTTC	CASRLGSSSYNEQFF
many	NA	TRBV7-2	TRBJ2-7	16	TGTGCCAGCAGCCTCCTAGGACTTGGGGTCTCCTACGAGCAGTACTTC	CASSLLGLGVSYEQYF
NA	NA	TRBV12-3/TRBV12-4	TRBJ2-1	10	TGTGCCACCCGGGGGCATGAGCAGTTCTTC	CATRGHEQFF
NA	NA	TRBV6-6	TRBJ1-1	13	TGTGCCAGCAGGATTCGGGACATCACTGAAGCTTTCTTT	CASRIRDITEAFF
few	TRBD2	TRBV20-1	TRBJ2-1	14	TGCAGTGCTCCCCCGGGACTAGCGGACAATGAGCAGTTCTTC	CSAPPGLADNEQFF
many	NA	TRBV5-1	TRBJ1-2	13	TGCGCCAGCAGCTTGGTTCAGGACTATGGCTACACCTTC	CASSLVQDYGYTF
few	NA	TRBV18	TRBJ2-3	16	TGTGCCAGCTCACCTGACTCCCTCGGGCACACAGATACGCAGTATTTT	CASSPDSLGHTDTQYF
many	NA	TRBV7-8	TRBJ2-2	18	TGTGCCAGCAGCTTCTTTTGGGGAGTAGGCTCTAACACCGGGGAGCTGTTTTTT	CASSFFWGVGSNTGELFF
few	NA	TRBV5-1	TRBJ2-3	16	TGCGCCAGCAGTCAACGAATCAGGGAGGGGGCAGATACGCAGTATTTT	CASSQRIREGADTQYF
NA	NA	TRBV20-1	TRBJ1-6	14	TGCAGTGCCAGCAGACTCCTAGGGGATTCACCCCTCCACTTT	CSASRLLGDSPLHF
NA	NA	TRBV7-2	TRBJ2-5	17	TGTGCCAGCAGCTTATGGGGAGGGGGGAGCCACCAAGAGACCCAGTACTTC	CASSLWGGGSHQETQYF
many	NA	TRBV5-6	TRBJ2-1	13	TGTGCCAGCAGCTTGACAGGGAGGGATGAGCAGTTCTTC	CASSLTGRDEQFF
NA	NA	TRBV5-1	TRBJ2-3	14	TGCGCCAGCGGGCTACAGGGCCGCACAGATACGCAGTATTTT	CASGLQGRTDTQYF
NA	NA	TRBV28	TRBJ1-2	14	TGTGCCAGTGAGCCCCAGGCCATTCCCTATGGCTACACCTTC	CASEPQAIPYGYTF
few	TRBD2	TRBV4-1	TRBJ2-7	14	TGCGCCAGCAGCCAGGGGACTAGCTCCTACGAGCAGTACTTC	CASSQGTSSYEQYF
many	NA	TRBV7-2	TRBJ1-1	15	TGTGCCAGCAGCTCCGAGACAGTCAGGACCACTGAAGCTTTCTTT	CASSSETVRTTEAFF
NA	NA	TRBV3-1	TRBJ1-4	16	TGTGCCAGCAGCCAAGCTGGGGGGCGAACTAATGAAAAACTGTTTTTT	CASSQAGGRTNEKLFF
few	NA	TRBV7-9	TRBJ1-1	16	TGTGCCAGCAGCTTAGTAAATCCGGGGGCGGGAACTGAAGCTTTCTTT	CASSLVNPGAGTEAFF
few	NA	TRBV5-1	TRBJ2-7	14	TGCGCCAGCAGCGTCGGAGGGAGCAGGGGCGAGCAGTACTTC	CASSVGGSRGEQYF
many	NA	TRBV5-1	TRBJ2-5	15	TGCGCCAGCAGCACCGAGGGTGTAGGCCAAGAGACCCAGTACTTC	CASSTEGVGQETQYF
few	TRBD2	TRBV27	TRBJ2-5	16	TGTGCCAGCAGTTCTCTGGCGGGGGGGGTCACAGAGACCCAGTACTTC	CASSSLAGGVTETQYF
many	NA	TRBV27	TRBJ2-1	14	TGTGCCAGCAGTTTGGAGGTCGATTACAATGAGCAGTTCTTC	CASSLEVDYNEQFF
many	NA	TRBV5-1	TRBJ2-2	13	TGCGCCAGCAGCTTGTGGGGGACCGGGGAGCTGTTTTTT	CASSLWGTGELFF
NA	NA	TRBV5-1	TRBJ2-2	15	TGCGCCAGCAGCTTGACAGGGTTGAGCACCGGGGAGCTGTTTTTT	CASSLTGLSTGELFF
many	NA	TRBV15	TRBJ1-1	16	TGTGCCACCAGCAGAGGGTTTAACAGGAGGAACACTGAAGCTTTCTTT	CATSRGFNRRNTEAFF
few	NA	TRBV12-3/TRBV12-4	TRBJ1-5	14	TGTGCCAGCAGTTTACGGCGGGGATCTCAGCCCCAGCATTTT	CASSLRRGSQPQHF
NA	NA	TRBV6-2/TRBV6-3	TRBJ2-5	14	TGTGCCAGCAGCCAGGACAGCGTACAAGAGACCCAGTACTTC	CASSQDSVQETQYF
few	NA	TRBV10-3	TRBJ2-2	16	TGTGCCATCAGTGTGAGGGGGGACCCCCTCGGCGGGGAGCTGTTTTTT	CAISVRGDPLGGELFF
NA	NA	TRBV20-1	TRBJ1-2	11	TGCGGAAGGGGCAGTGAGTATGGCTACACCTTC	CGRGSEYGYTF